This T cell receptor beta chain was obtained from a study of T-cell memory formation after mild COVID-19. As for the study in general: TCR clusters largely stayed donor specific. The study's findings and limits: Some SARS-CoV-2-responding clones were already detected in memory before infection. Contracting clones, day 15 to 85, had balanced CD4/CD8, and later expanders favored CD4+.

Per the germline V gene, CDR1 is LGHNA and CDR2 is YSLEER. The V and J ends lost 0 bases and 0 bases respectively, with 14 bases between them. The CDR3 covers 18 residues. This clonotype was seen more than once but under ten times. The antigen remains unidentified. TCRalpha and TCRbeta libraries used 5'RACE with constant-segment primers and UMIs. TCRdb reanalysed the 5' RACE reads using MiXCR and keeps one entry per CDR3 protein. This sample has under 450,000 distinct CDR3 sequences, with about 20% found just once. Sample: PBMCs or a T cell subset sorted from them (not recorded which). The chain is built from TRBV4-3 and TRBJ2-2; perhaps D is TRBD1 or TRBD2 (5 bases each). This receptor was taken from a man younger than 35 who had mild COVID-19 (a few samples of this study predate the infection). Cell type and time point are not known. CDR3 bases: TGCGCCAGCAGCCAAGAAGGAATCGGGGCCACGAACACCGGGGAGCTGTTTTTT. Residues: CASSQEGIGATNTGELFF.